The 5 T cell receptor beta chains reported below all come from one sample, sequenced in a study of CD8+CD57+ T cells in acquired aplastic anemia. The sequenced patients had an expansion of CD8+CD57+ cells seen by flow cytometry. For CDR3 and TCR beta VDJ profiling, genomic DNA was the template used. Via MiXCR, TCRdb re-called the reads, giving one row per CDR3 protein. The table records some 160,000 distinct CDR3 sequences, about 45% of them present only once. Sample: sorted CD4+, CD8+, or CD8+CD57+ T cells (not recorded which) from PBMCs. Receptors were obtained from a human donor with aplastic anemia.

This clonotype appeared a single time. V is TRBV15 and J is TRBJ1-6; D ambiguous. The germline CDR1 and CDR2 sequences are LNHNV and YYDKDF (reference sequence). CDR3 length equals 16 residues. V lost 0 bases to trimming and J lost 7 bases, with 13 bases between them. The CDR3 bases are TGTGCCACCAGCAGAGATTGGGGAACAGCAAATTCACCCCTCCACTTT. Encoded protein: CATSRDWGTANSPLHF. The full variable domain, completed using reference TRBV15 and TRBJ1-6, is DAMVIQNPRYQVTQFGKPVTLSCSQTLNHNVMYWYQQKSSQAPKLLFHYYDKDFNNEADTPDNFQSRRPNTSFCFLDIRSPGLGDTAMYLCATSRDWGTANSPLHFGNGTRLTVT.

V and J are TRBV6-2 or TRBV6-3 and TRBJ1-4; 12 bases are a match to TRBD1. Germline CDR1 reads MNHEY; CDR2 reads SVGEGT. J lost 6 bases, V lost 5 bases, and 10 bases had no gene match. This CDR3 spans 17 amino acids. The CDR3 reads CASSPGTGGLRDEKLFF. The CDR3 DNA sequence: TGTGCCAGCAGTCCCGGGACAGGGGGCTTGAGAGATGAAAAACTGTTTTTT.

The gene calls are TRBV9 and TRBJ2-7; unclear D gene. The CDR3 has 13 amino acids. The V end lost 0 bases, the J end lost 3 bases, and 7 bases lay between the germline ends. Germline assignment: CDR1 SGDLS and CDR2 YYNGEE. CDR3 bases: TGTGCCAGCAGCGTAGGACACCGCTACGAGCAGTACTTC. It is translated as CASSVGHRYEQYF.

The V call is TRBV5-5, the J call TRBJ1-6, with 7 bases aligning to TRBD1. Unmatched junction bases numbered 9, after V lost 2 bases and J lost 10 bases. CDR3 size: 15 residues. Germline assignment: CDR1 SGHKS and CDR2 YYEKEE (reference sequence). The CDR3 coding sequence is TGTGCCAGCAGCTTAAATCGACAGGGCCGGTCACCCCTCCACTTT. Residues: CASSLNRQGRSPLHF.

This clonotype was seen repeatedly, ten times or more. The chain links TRBV29-1 to TRBJ1-2, with D possibly TRBD1 on 5 matching bases. Trimming cost V 7 bases and J 5 bases, with 14 bases left between them. This CDR3 is built from 12 residues. Germline assignment: CDR1 SQVTM and CDR2 ANQGSEA. CDR3 sequence (DNA): TGCAGCGCTCTGGTTGGGGGGTATGGCTACACCTTC. Its translation is CSALVGGYGYTF.